Listed below are T cell receptor beta chains from one sample, sequenced in a study of blood T cell repertoires in COVID-19. Assay used: immunoSEQ multiplex PCR; TCRdb lists only in-frame clones, some missing. The repertoire holds about 20,000 clones, with more than 65% as singletons. Source material: peripheral blood. The receptors come from a man older than 75 with acute or convalescent COVID-19. Each CDR3 is given without its conserved first and last residue. Each record gives: V gene, J gene, clone size, CDR3 protein. Some rows have no size entry. The others give once, few or many, or a class for an expanded clone.

TRBV28	TRBJ2-3	NA	ASSPFLVVRVEIRTQY
TRBV6-2/TRBV6-3	TRBJ2-1	few	ASSSSASGYNEQF
TRBV18	TRBJ1-2	NA	ASSPGQDRDYGYT
TRBV5-1	TRBJ2-7	NA	ASSRRGGNEQY
TRBV18	TRBJ1-2	NA	ASSVSGTNYGYT
TRBV19	TRBJ2-5	NA	ASQVAPQETQY
TRBV4-3	TRBJ2-2	few	ASSQEPSGSVRTGELF
TRBV2	TRBJ2-5	NA	ASILAGGRQETQY
TRBV12-3/TRBV12-4	TRBJ1-1	NA	ASSPGLNTEAF
TRBV5-1	TRBJ2-2	NA	ASGGPGQGWTGELF
TRBV11-3	TRBJ1-6	NA	ASSFGANSPLH
TRBV19	TRBJ2-2	NA	ASSLTGATGELF
TRBV7-9	TRBJ2-1	NA	ASSSRDTDLNEQF
TRBV6-1	TRBJ1-6	NA	ASSGDSRLSSYNSPLH
TRBV7-3	TRBJ2-5	NA	ASSSWGLDGETQY
TRBV4-2	TRBJ2-2	NA	ASSQELREIVPGELF
TRBV6-5	TRBJ1-1	NA	ASRGQGLTEAF
TRBV9	TRBJ2-2	NA	ASSPRQVDGGELF
TRBV29-1	TRBJ2-1	NA	SVEGFEGQGYNEQF
TRBV2	TRBJ1-1	NA	ASSDGTRNTEAF
TRBV25-1	TRBJ2-3	NA	ASSANGGADTQY
TRBV30	TRBJ1-2	NA	AWSTVSGDGYT
TRBV10-1	TRBJ2-1	NA	ASSALNEQF
TRBV9	TRBJ2-1	NA	ASSVRSGSGNEQF
TRBV3-1/TRBV3-2	TRBJ2-1	NA	ASSLNLAGVGGNEQF
TRBV21-1	TRBJ2-1	NA	ASSSFNGTASF
TRBV19	TRBJ1-2	NA	ASSKAPGGTDYAGYT
TRBV5-1	TRBJ1-2	NA	ASSSLRTGYSGGYT
TRBV7-9	TRBJ2-1	NA	AGSLATTSSNEQF
TRBV29-1	TRBJ2-1	NA	SVARGGDNEQF
TRBV2	TRBJ2-3	NA	ASSRQRDTQY
TRBV6-5	TRBJ2-2	NA	ASSYRGRGTGELF
TRBV19	TRBJ1-5	NA	ASSRYAPRGNQHQPQH
TRBV2	TRBJ1-2	NA	ASSRGQGGYT
TRBV6-5	TRBJ2-5	NA	ASSRGTGRQTQY
TRBV4-3	TRBJ1-2	once	ASSQDVAGVANYGYT
TRBV5-1	TRBJ2-2	NA	ASSQGGTGGTGELF